Sequencing of this TCR beta chain was carried out in a study of Graves' ophthalmopathy and Graves' hyperthyroidism. Study findings and constraints: Ophthalmopathy could be told apart from stable hyperthyroidism by a 13-signature model (about 90% sensitivity, around 81% specificity).

This clonotype appeared many times. Its antigen remains unknown. RNA transcripts were the source from which TCR beta CDR3 regions were amplified. A first-round RT-PCR used HTBI primers, followed by a second-round multiplex PCR. TCRdb fed the multiplex PCR reads into MiXCR, producing one record per CDR3 protein. The data contain approximately 640,000 distinct CDR3 sequences, about two fifths of them seen just once; the ten biggest clones take up over 2.5%. This CDR3 has 15 amino acids. V lost 3 bases, J lost 7 bases, and 18 bases lay in between. CDR1 DFQATT and CDR2 SNEGSKA come from the germline V gene (reference sequence). Additional autoimmune diseases, uncontrolled infections, pregnancy or lactation disqualified patients.

The chain combines TRBV20-1 with TRBJ1-4; D is unresolved. The TCR sequence derives from an adult man with Graves' ophthalmopathy. The sequenced material came from peripheral blood. The CDR3 loop reads CSARFPSGRGEKLFF. In DNA, the CDR3 is TGCAGTGCTAGGTTCCCATCAGGACGAGGTGAAAAACTGTTTTTT.